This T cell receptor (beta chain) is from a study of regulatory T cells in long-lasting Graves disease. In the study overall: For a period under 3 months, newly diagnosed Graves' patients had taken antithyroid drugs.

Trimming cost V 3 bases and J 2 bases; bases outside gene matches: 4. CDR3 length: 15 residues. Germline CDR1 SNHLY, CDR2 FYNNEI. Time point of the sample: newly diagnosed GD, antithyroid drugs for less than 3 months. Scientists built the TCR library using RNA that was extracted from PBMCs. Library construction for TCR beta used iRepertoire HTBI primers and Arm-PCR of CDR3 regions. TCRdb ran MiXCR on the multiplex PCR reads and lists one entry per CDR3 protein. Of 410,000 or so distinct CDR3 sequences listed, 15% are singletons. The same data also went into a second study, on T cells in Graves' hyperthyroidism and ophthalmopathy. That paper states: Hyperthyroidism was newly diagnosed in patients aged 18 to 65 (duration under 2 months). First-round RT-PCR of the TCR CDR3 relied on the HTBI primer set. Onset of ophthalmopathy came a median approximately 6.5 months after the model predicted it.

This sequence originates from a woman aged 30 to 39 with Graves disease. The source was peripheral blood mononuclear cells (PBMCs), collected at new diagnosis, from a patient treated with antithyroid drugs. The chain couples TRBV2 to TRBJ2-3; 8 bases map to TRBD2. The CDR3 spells CASSESSGYTDTQYF. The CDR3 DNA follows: TGTGCCAGCAGTGAGTCTAGCGGGTACACAGATACGCAGTATTTT.